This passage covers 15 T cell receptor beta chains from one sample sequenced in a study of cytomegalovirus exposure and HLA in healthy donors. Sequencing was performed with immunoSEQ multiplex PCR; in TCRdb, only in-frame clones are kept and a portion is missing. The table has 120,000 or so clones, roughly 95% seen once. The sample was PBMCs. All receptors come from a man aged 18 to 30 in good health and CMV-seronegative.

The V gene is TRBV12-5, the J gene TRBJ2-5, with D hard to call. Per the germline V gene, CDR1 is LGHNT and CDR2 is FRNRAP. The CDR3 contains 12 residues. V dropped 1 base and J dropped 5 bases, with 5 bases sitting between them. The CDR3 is CASGLARETQYF. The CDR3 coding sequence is TGTGCTAGTGGTTTGGCCCGGGAGACCCAGTACTTC.

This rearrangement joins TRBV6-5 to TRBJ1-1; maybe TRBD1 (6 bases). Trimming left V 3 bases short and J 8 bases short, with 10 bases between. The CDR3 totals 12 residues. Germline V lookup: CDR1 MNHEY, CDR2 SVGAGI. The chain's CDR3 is CASSYAGTEAFF. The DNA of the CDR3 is TGTGCCAGCAGTTATGCCGGGACAGAAGCTTTCTTT.

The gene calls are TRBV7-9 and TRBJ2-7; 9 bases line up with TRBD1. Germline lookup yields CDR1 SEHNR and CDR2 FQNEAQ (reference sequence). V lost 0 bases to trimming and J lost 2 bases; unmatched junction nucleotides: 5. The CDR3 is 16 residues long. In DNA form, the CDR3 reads TGTGCCAGCAGCTTAGCGGGGACAGGGCGGACCTACGAGCAGTACTTC. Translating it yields CASSLAGTGRTYEQYF.

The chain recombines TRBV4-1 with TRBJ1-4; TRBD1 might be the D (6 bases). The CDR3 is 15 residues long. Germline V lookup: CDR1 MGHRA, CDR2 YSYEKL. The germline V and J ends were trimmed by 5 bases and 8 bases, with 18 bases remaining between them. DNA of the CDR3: TGCGCCAGCAGCGGCGAAAAGGGGGGGAGCGAAAAACTGTTTTTT. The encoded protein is CASSGEKGGSEKLFF.

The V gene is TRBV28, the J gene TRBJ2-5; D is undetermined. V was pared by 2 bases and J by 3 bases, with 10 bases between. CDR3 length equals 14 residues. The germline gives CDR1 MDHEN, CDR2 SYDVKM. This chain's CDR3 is CASSLEQRKETQYF. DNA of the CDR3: TGTGCCAGCAGTTTAGAGCAGCGAAAAGAGACCCAGTACTTC. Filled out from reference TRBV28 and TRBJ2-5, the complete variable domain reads DVKVTQSSRYLVKRTGEKVFLECVQDMDHENMFWYRQDPGLGLRLIYFSYDVKMKEKGDIPEGYSVSREKKERFSLILESASTNQTSMYLCASSLEQRKETQYFGPGTRLLVL.

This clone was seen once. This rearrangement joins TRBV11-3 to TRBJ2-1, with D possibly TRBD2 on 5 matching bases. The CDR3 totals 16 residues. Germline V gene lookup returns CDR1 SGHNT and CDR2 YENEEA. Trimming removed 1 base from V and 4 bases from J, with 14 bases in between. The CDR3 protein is CASSLGASGAYNEQFF. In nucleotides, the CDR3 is TGTGCCAGCAGCTTAGGGGCCAGCGGAGCTTACAATGAGCAGTTCTTC.

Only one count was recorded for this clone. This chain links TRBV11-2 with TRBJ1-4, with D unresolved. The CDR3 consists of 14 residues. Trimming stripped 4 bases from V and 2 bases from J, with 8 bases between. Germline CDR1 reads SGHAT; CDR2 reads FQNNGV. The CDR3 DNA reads TGTGCCAGCAGCTCCGGGAGTACTAATGAAAAACTGTTTTTT. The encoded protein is CASSSGSTNEKLFF.

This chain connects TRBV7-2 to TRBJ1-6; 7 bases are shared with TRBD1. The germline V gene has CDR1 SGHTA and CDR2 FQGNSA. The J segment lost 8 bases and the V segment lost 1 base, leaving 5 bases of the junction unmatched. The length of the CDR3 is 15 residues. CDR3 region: CASSLGAGGDSPLHF. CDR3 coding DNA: TGTGCCAGCAGCTTAGGGGCAGGGGGAGATTCACCCCTCCACTTT.

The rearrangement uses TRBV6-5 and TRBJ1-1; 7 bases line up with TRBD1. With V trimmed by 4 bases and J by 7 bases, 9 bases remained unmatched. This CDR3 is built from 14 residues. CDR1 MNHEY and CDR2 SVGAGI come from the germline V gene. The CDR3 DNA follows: TGTGCCAGCAGTTTACAAACAGGGGCGGTTGAAGCTTTCTTT. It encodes CASSLQTGAVEAFF.

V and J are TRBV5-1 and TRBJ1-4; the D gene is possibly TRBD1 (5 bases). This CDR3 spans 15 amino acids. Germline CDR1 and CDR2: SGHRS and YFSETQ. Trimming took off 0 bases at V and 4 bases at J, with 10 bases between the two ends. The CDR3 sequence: CASSLGAGNNEKLFF. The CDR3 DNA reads TGCGCCAGCAGCTTGGGGGCAGGGAATAATGAAAAACTGTTTTTT.

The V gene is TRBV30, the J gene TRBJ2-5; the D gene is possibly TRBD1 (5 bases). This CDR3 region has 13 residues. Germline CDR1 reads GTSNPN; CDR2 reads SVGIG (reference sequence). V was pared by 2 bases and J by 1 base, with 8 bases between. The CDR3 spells CAWSTGTQETQYF. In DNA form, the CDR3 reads TGTGCCTGGAGTACAGGCACCCAAGAGACCCAGTACTTC.

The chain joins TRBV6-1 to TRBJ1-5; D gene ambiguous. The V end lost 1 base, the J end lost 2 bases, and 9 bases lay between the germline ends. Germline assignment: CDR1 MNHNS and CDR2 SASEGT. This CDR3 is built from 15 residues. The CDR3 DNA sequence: TGTGCCAGCAGTGAAGAGAACAGCCGCAATCAGCCCCAGCATTTT. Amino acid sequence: CASSEENSRNQPQHF.

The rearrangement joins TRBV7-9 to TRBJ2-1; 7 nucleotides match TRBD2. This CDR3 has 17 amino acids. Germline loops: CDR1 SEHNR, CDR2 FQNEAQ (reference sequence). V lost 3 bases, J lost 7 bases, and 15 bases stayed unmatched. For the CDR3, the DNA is TGTGCCAGCAGCTTTGACCGACTTAGCGGGCCGGGGAATGAGCAGTTCTTC. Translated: CASSFDRLSGPGNEQFF.

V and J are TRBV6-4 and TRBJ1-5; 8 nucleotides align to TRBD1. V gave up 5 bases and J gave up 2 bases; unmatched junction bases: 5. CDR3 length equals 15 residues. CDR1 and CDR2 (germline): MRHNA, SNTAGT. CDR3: CASSPGTGGNQPQHF. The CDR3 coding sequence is TGTGCCAGCAGTCCCGGGACAGGCGGCAATCAGCCCCAGCATTTT.

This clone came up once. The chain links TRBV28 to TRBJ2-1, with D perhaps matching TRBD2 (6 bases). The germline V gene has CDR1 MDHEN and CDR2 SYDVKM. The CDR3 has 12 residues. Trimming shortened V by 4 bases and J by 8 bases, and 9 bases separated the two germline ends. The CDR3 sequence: CASSSLADEQFF. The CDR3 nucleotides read TGTGCCAGCAGTTCCTTAGCGGATGAGCAGTTCTTC.